This T cell receptor beta chain derives from a study of T-cell reconstitution after alpha-beta-depleted transplantation in children. Only a few counts were recorded for this clonotype. The antigen remains undetermined. The length of the CDR3 is 15 residues. General study findings and limits: Newly produced T cells mostly provided counts and TCRbeta diversity after one year, as hyperexpanded clones declined. Reported findings indicate that, about two months after transplant, alpha-beta T cells came from several hundred expanded clones, which were derived from non-depleted graft cells. Certain patients had high TCRbeta diversity at day 60, and it came from recipient T cells and thymic progenitors that survived.

During its preparation, the TCRbeta library received unique molecular identifiers. TCRdb reprocessed the PCR reads with MiXCR, giving one entry per CDR3 protein. This sample has about 980,000 distinct CDR3 sequences, with about 31% found just once. This sequence was found in a boy under two years old who had a stem cell transplant for SCID, so the T cells may come from the graft donor. The chain carries TRBV21-1 and TRBJ2-7; TRBD1, the table's D call, was not compared with the DNA. TRBV21-1 is flagged as a pseudogene. Material: PBMCs, mostly from graft donor cells, obtained 360 days after TCRalphabeta/CD19-depleted stem cell transplant. This chain's CDR3 is CASTFHRANFYEQYF. The CDR3 coding sequence is TGTGCCAGCACCTTCCACAGGGCCAATTTCTACGAGCAGTACTTC.